The rows below give T cell receptor beta chains drawn from one sample of a study of molecular identifiers for immune sequencing clone quantification. From the PCR reads, TCRdb called clonotypes with MiXCR, one entry per CDR3 protein. The sample holds about 640,000 distinct CDR3 sequences, approximately 20% seen once. The sample consisted of naive CD8+ T cells from blood, with Jurkat cell RNA spiked in. These TCRs come from a human donor in good health. Some libraries in this study had Jurkat cell RNA spiked in. Each CDR3 is given with its conserved first and last residue. A D gene is named only where the DNA matches it firmly. Only some rows state a clone size, as once, few, many or a class for expanded clones.

j_gene: TRBJ1-4; v_gene: TRBV13; d_gene: TRBD1; abundance: few; CDR3nt: TGTGCCAGCAGTCAGGACAGGGTGGGTGAAAAACTGTTTTTT; CDR3aa: CASSQDRVGEKLFF
j_gene: TRBJ2-1; v_gene: TRBV7-3; d_gene: .; abundance: many; CDR3nt: TGTGCCAGCAGCTTAGAGGGTCTTTGGTACAATGAGCAGTTCTTC; CDR3aa: CASSLEGLWYNEQFF
j_gene: TRBJ2-7; v_gene: TRBV29-1; d_gene: .; abundance: few; CDR3nt: TGCAGCGTTGAAGATCTTAAGGATAGAAACCCCTACGAGCAGTACTTC; CDR3aa: CSVEDLKDRNPYEQYF
j_gene: TRBJ1-1; v_gene: TRBV7-9; d_gene: .; abundance: many; CDR3nt: TGTGCCAGCAGCCCCGAGGGCCACACTGAAGCTTTCTTT; CDR3aa: CASSPEGHTEAFF
j_gene: TRBJ2-5; v_gene: TRBV5-1; d_gene: .; abundance: many; CDR3nt: TGCGCCAGCAGCTGGGGCGTGACGTTCCTACAAGAGACCCAGTACTTC; CDR3aa: CASSWGVTFLQETQYF
j_gene: TRBJ2-5; v_gene: TRBV7-9; d_gene: .; abundance: many; CDR3nt: TGTGCCAGCAGCTTAGTCTTTGGGGAGACCCAGTACTTC; CDR3aa: CASSLVFGETQYF
j_gene: TRBJ2-7; v_gene: TRBV19; d_gene: .; abundance: .; CDR3nt: TGTGCCAGTAGTGAGTGGTCTAGCGAGCAGTACTTC; CDR3aa: CASSEWSSEQYF
j_gene: TRBJ1-5; v_gene: TRBV6-5; d_gene: TRBD1; abundance: many; CDR3nt: TGTGCCAGCAGTTTATCCGGGACAGGGAGTCAGCCCCAGCATTTT; CDR3aa: CASSLSGTGSQPQHF
j_gene: TRBJ2-7; v_gene: TRBV29-1; d_gene: TRBD2; abundance: many; CDR3nt: TGCAGCGTTGAAGATCAGGGAGGGAACGAGCAGTACTTC; CDR3aa: CSVEDQGGNEQYF
j_gene: TRBJ2-2; v_gene: TRBV7-2; d_gene: TRBD2; abundance: few; CDR3nt: TGTGCCAGCAGCTTAGCGGTAGCGGGGGTAACCGGGGAGCTGTTTTTT; CDR3aa: CASSLAVAGVTGELFF
j_gene: TRBJ2-7; v_gene: TRBV7-8; d_gene: TRBD1; abundance: many; CDR3nt: TGTGCCAGCAGGTCCGGGACAGGGATGACCGAGCAGTACTTC; CDR3aa: CASRSGTGMTEQYF
j_gene: TRBJ1-5; v_gene: TRBV12-3/TRBV12-4; d_gene: TRBD1; abundance: many; CDR3nt: TGTGCCAGCAGTAACGACAGGGGCTACGATCAGCCCCAGCATTTT; CDR3aa: CASSNDRGYDQPQHF
j_gene: TRBJ1-2; v_gene: TRBV30; d_gene: .; abundance: .; CDR3nt: TGTGCCTGTGGACCTTCAAAGGGGGGAGGCTACACCTTC; CDR3aa: CACGPSKGGGYTF
j_gene: TRBJ2-1; v_gene: TRBV2; d_gene: .; abundance: many; CDR3nt: TGTGCCAGCGTTCCAGGGTCCGGCCAGCACAATGAGCAGTTCTTC; CDR3aa: CASVPGSGQHNEQFF
j_gene: TRBJ2-1; v_gene: TRBV29-1; d_gene: TRBD2; abundance: many; CDR3nt: TGCAGCGTTGAATTGGTGTCTAGCGGGAGCTACAATGAGCAGTTCTTC; CDR3aa: CSVELVSSGSYNEQFF
j_gene: TRBJ1-2; v_gene: TRBV12-3/TRBV12-4; d_gene: .; abundance: .; CDR3nt: TGTGCCAGCAGTCAGGAGGCGCGGGGGCCAGGAAGTTATGGCTACACCTTC; CDR3aa: CASSQEARGPGSYGYTF
j_gene: TRBJ2-7; v_gene: TRBV29-1; d_gene: .; abundance: many; CDR3nt: TGCAGCGTCGAGCAGGGTTACGAGCAGTACTTC; CDR3aa: CSVEQGYEQYF
j_gene: TRBJ2-3; v_gene: TRBV7-3; d_gene: TRBD2; abundance: .; CDR3nt: TGTGCCAGCAGCTCCTTAGCGGGAGAAGGATTAGGAGATACGCAGTATTTT; CDR3aa: CASSSLAGEGLGDTQYF
j_gene: TRBJ1-5; v_gene: TRBV28; d_gene: TRBD1; abundance: few; CDR3nt: TGTGCCAGCAGATGGACAGGGGGCAGTCAGGGCAATCAGCCCCAGCATTTT; CDR3aa: CASRWTGGSQGNQPQHF
j_gene: TRBJ1-2; v_gene: TRBV30; d_gene: .; abundance: many; CDR3nt: TGTGCCTGGAGCCCCGGGGATTGGGGCCCTAGGGGCTACACCTTC; CDR3aa: CAWSPGDWGPRGYTF
j_gene: TRBJ2-2; v_gene: TRBV6-5; d_gene: .; abundance: many; CDR3nt: TGTGCCAGCAGTTACCCGGGACCCCGGAACACCGGGGAGCTGTTTTTT; CDR3aa: CASSYPGPRNTGELFF
j_gene: TRBJ2-7; v_gene: TRBV13; d_gene: .; abundance: many; CDR3nt: TGTGCCAGCAGCGAAGAGACCGGGACGAGGGAGCAGTACTTC; CDR3aa: CASSEETGTREQYF
j_gene: TRBJ2-7; v_gene: TRBV2; d_gene: TRBD1; abundance: few; CDR3nt: TGTGCCAGCAGCTGGACAGGGCAACTATACGAGCAGTACTTC; CDR3aa: CASSWTGQLYEQYF
j_gene: TRBJ2-7; v_gene: TRBV6-1; d_gene: .; abundance: many; CDR3nt: TGTGCCAGCAGTGAAACGCAGTGGGGGTCATACGAGCAGTACTTC; CDR3aa: CASSETQWGSYEQYF
j_gene: TRBJ2-3; v_gene: TRBV6-1; d_gene: .; abundance: many; CDR3nt: TGTGCCAGCAGTGAATTCGGAGGGGGTCGGGATACGCAGTATTTT; CDR3aa: CASSEFGGGRDTQYF
j_gene: TRBJ1-1; v_gene: TRBV12-3/TRBV12-4; d_gene: .; abundance: many; CDR3nt: TGTGCCAGCAGTTTTCTGGGAACACGCTACACTGAAGCTTTCTTT; CDR3aa: CASSFLGTRYTEAFF
j_gene: TRBJ2-7; v_gene: TRBV25-1; d_gene: .; abundance: many; CDR3nt: TGTGCCAGCAGTGAAAATACGTACAGCCTCGAGCAGTACTTC; CDR3aa: CASSENTYSLEQYF
j_gene: TRBJ2-4; v_gene: TRBV20-1; d_gene: TRBD2; abundance: many; CDR3nt: TGCAGTGCTAGAGAGTCCACTAGCGGGAGGCTTTCCAAAAACATTCAGTACTTC; CDR3aa: CSARESTSGRLSKNIQYF
j_gene: TRBJ2-7; v_gene: TRBV4-1; d_gene: TRBD2; abundance: many; CDR3nt: TGCGCCAGCAGCCACCTAGCGGGGGGGCCATACGAGCAGTACTTC; CDR3aa: CASSHLAGGPYEQYF
j_gene: TRBJ1-2; v_gene: TRBV12-3/TRBV12-4; d_gene: TRBD1; abundance: .; CDR3nt: TGTGCCAGCAGTATGACAGGGTTCTATGGCTACACCTTC; CDR3aa: CASSMTGFYGYTF
j_gene: TRBJ2-7; v_gene: TRBV4-1; d_gene: .; abundance: many; CDR3nt: TGCGCCAGCAGCCAAGACCCAGGGTACTCCTACGAGCAGTACTTC; CDR3aa: CASSQDPGYSYEQYF
j_gene: TRBJ1-6; v_gene: TRBV4-1; d_gene: .; abundance: many; CDR3nt: TGCGCCAGCAGCCAAGGAGTAAATTCACCCCTCCACTTT; CDR3aa: CASSQGVNSPLHF
j_gene: TRBJ1-1; v_gene: TRBV28; d_gene: .; abundance: many; CDR3nt: TGTGCCAGCATGGGGTTTGATGGGCTCGCTGAAGCTTTCTTT; CDR3aa: CASMGFDGLAEAFF
j_gene: TRBJ2-7; v_gene: TRBV3-1; d_gene: .; abundance: many; CDR3nt: TGTGCCAGCAGCCAAGAATTTGTCATAGACGGGGAGCAGTACTTC; CDR3aa: CASSQEFVIDGEQYF
j_gene: TRBJ1-6; v_gene: TRBV4-3; d_gene: .; abundance: few; CDR3nt: TGCGCCAGCAGCCAAGGGGCCTGGGGTGTGCATTCACCCCTCCACTTT; CDR3aa: CASSQGAWGVHSPLHF
j_gene: TRBJ1-1; v_gene: TRBV7-9; d_gene: .; abundance: many; CDR3nt: TGTGCCAGCAGCTTAGCGTTTGATAACACTGAAGCTTTCTTT; CDR3aa: CASSLAFDNTEAFF
j_gene: TRBJ2-7; v_gene: TRBV27; d_gene: .; abundance: .; CDR3nt: TGTGCCAGCAGTCCATTTTCCGACGCCGAACTCAGCTTC; CDR3aa: CASSPFSDAELSF
j_gene: TRBJ2-1; v_gene: TRBV27; d_gene: TRBD1; abundance: few; CDR3nt: TGTGCCAGCAGTTTAAGCCCAGGGGGCGATTGGGAGCAGTTCTTC; CDR3aa: CASSLSPGGDWEQFF
j_gene: TRBJ2-5; v_gene: TRBV24-1; d_gene: .; abundance: many; CDR3nt: TGTGCCACCAGTGATTTGCAGACGGGAGAGACCCAGTACTTC; CDR3aa: CATSDLQTGETQYF
j_gene: TRBJ2-2; v_gene: TRBV29-1; d_gene: .; abundance: .; CDR3nt: TGCAGCCTCAGGGGGGGGCAGGGGGAGCTGTTTTTT; CDR3aa: CSLRGGQGELFF
j_gene: TRBJ2-2; v_gene: TRBV28; d_gene: .; abundance: many; CDR3nt: TGTGCCAGCACCGAGCTCAGACAGCCGAACACCGGGGAGCTGTTTTTT; CDR3aa: CASTELRQPNTGELFF
j_gene: TRBJ2-7; v_gene: TRBV11-2; d_gene: .; abundance: .; CDR3nt: TGTGCCAGCAGCTCCCTCTTTCTTTCCTACGAGCAGTACTTC; CDR3aa: CASSSLFLSYEQYF
j_gene: TRBJ1-1; v_gene: TRBV4-3; d_gene: .; abundance: many; CDR3nt: TGCGCCAGCAGCCAAGATCGGGGCCCCCAGAGGGAAGCTTTCTTT; CDR3aa: CASSQDRGPQREAFF
j_gene: TRBJ1-5; v_gene: TRBV15; d_gene: .; abundance: .; CDR3nt: TGTGCCACCGGGGGGGCTATCCCCAATCAGCCCCAGCATTTT; CDR3aa: CATGGAIPNQPQHF
j_gene: TRBJ2-3; v_gene: TRBV20-1; d_gene: TRBD2; abundance: many; CDR3nt: TGCAGTGCTAGGGCTAGCGGGAGCGTTGATACGCAGTATTTT; CDR3aa: CSARASGSVDTQYF
j_gene: TRBJ2-5; v_gene: TRBV6-2/TRBV6-3; d_gene: .; abundance: .; CDR3nt: TGTGCCAGCAGTCCCGAGACGACGTACCAAGAGACCCAGTACTTC; CDR3aa: CASSPETTYQETQYF
j_gene: TRBJ2-7; v_gene: TRBV12-3/TRBV12-4; d_gene: .; abundance: few; CDR3nt: TGTGCCAGCAGTTTAAGCTCCCCTGACACCCTCTCCTACGAGCAGTACTTC; CDR3aa: CASSLSSPDTLSYEQYF
j_gene: TRBJ2-3; v_gene: TRBV30; d_gene: TRBD1; abundance: many; CDR3nt: TGTGCCTGGAGTGAGGGGGCAGGAGGCACAGATACGCAGTATTTT; CDR3aa: CAWSEGAGGTDTQYF
j_gene: TRBJ2-6; v_gene: TRBV10-3; d_gene: .; abundance: many; CDR3nt: TGTGCCATCAGGCAGACCTCTGGGGCCAACGTCCTGACTTTC; CDR3aa: CAIRQTSGANVLTF
j_gene: TRBJ1-1; v_gene: TRBV20-1; d_gene: TRBD1; abundance: many; CDR3nt: TGCAGTGCTAGAGGAAAGGACAGGTATACTAACACTGAAGCTTTCTTT; CDR3aa: CSARGKDRYTNTEAFF
j_gene: TRBJ2-7; v_gene: TRBV6-2/TRBV6-3; d_gene: .; abundance: .; CDR3nt: TGTGCCAGCAGTCCCGGGTCTTTCTACGAGCAGTACTTC; CDR3aa: CASSPGSFYEQYF
j_gene: TRBJ1-6; v_gene: TRBV19; d_gene: .; abundance: .; CDR3nt: TGTGCCAGCCGCGAGGGAAGCTCCTATAATTCACCCCTCCACTTT; CDR3aa: CASREGSSYNSPLHF
j_gene: TRBJ2-1; v_gene: TRBV5-1; d_gene: TRBD2; abundance: .; CDR3nt: TGCGCCAGCAGCTTGGCCACTAGCGGGGGTAGTTACAATGAGCAGTTCTTC; CDR3aa: CASSLATSGGSYNEQFF
j_gene: TRBJ1-3; v_gene: TRBV4-1; d_gene: .; abundance: many; CDR3nt: TGCGCCAGCAGCCAAGTACAATACTCTGGAAACACCATATATTTT; CDR3aa: CASSQVQYSGNTIYF
j_gene: TRBJ1-5; v_gene: TRBV6-1; d_gene: .; abundance: many; CDR3nt: TGTGCCAGCAGTTATTGGGGGGGGAACCAGCCCCAGCATTTT; CDR3aa: CASSYWGGNQPQHF